This T cell receptor (beta chain) was identified in a study of healthy donors' naive CD4 and CD8 T cells. A linear amplification protocol produced the TCR libraries from 500 ng of total RNA. TCRdb itself ran the reads through MiXCR, one entry per CDR3 protein. The sample lists 150,000 to 200,000 distinct CDR3 sequences, under 85% occurring once. Overall study findings and caveats: Positive CDR3 charge linked to CD4+ cells, negative to CD8+ cells. Alpha and beta chains were sequenced in bulk without pairing.

Concerning this clonotype: Its antigen is not known.

V lost 5 bases and J lost 5; bases outside the gene matches: 9. This CDR3 is built from 15 residues. The source is a pool of human donors in good health; the sample pools cells from several healthy donors. The chain has TRBV12-3 or TRBV12-4 and TRBJ2-7; TRBD2 matches at 10 bases. Sequenced: naive CD4+ and CD8+ T cells sorted from blood, pooled from several donors. The CDR3: CASSPRTSGSHEQYF. The CDR3 DNA reads as TGTGCCAGCAGTCCTCGGACTAGCGGTTCCCACGAGCAGTACTTC.